The T cell receptor (beta chain) described here comes from a study of CD8 T cells in Susac syndrome. Comment on this clonotype: Antigen: not known.

Roughly 0.45 to 1 ug RNA was reverse transcribed with random hexamers. Via MiXCR, TCRdb re-called the immunoSEQ multiplex PCR reads, giving one row per CDR3 protein. The data contain about 250,000 distinct CDR3 sequences, roughly 95% of them seen just once; the ten biggest clones take up 0.055% to 0.075%. From blood CD8+ and CD4+ T cells, TCR beta sequences were generated. Through negative isolation, CD4+ and CD8+ T cells were obtained, while TEMRA cells were enriched using FACS. The V gene's germline CDR1 is SEHNR and CDR2 FQNEAQ (reference sequence). Germline trimming cut 3 bases from V and 12 bases from J; bases unmatched to any gene: 11. The CDR3 totals 14 residues. General study results and limits: Individuals included in the TCR sequencing and HLA analysis were acknowledged by the study to be relatively few in number.

The gene calls are TRBV7-9 and TRBJ2-1; 7 bases match TRBD1. The clonotype comes from a human donor with multiple sclerosis. The sequencing sample was made of CD4+ T cells from PBMCs. CDR3 nucleotides: TGTGCCAGCAGCTTGATACGGACAGGCGAAGGGCAGTTCTTC. Amino acid sequence: CASSLIRTGEGQFF.